This T cell receptor (beta chain) was identified during a study of shared clonotypes between healthy human individuals. V shed 7 bases and J shed 4 bases, with 13 bases lying between them. CDR1 and CDR2 from the germline V gene are MNHEY and SVGAGI. The CDR3 covers 13 residues. Splitting of each subset's genomic DNA was done evenly across several immunoSEQ plates. Here immunoSEQ multiplex PCR was the method, and the copy in TCRdb shows in-frame clones only, minus some. The profile covers a few hundred thousand clones, with less than 97% appearing a single time and about 0.11% taken by the ten largest. Terminally differentiated effector memory CD45RA+ cells were excluded from the naive CD8 cells, which were CD45RO-negative and positively selected for CCR7.

Sequencing used naive CD8+ T cells sorted from blood. This chain links TRBV6-5 with TRBJ1-1; D ambiguous. The clonotype originates from a woman aged 30 to 39 in good health. The CDR3 here is CASTKVGSTEAFF. The CDR3 DNA reads TGTGCCAGCACCAAAGTGGGGAGCACTGAAGCTTTCTTT.